The 31 T cell receptor beta chains below were found in one sample sequenced in a study of T cell changes during pregnancy in multiple sclerosis. The table came from immunoSEQ multiplex PCR; TCRdb's copy has only in-frame clones and leaves some out. The sample holds approximately 58,000 clones; roughly 92% are singletons and the top ten take approximately 1.5%. Source: peripheral blood, taken in the second trimester of pregnancy. The receptors shown here come from a female donor with multiple sclerosis, enrolled in a pregnancy study.

The V call is TRBV10-1, the J call TRBJ2-7; D may be TRBD2 (6 bases). Germline-derived CDR1 and CDR2 are WNHNN and SYGVQD (reference sequence). CDR3 size: 13 residues. V was shortened by 5 bases and J by 1 base, with 9 bases between the two germline ends. The CDR3 loop reads CASSRDSSYEQYF. In DNA form, the CDR3 reads TGCGCCAGCAGTCGGGACTCGTCCTACGAGCAGTACTTC.

V is TRBV5-1 and J is TRBJ2-5; 7 bases are shared with TRBD2. The length of the CDR3 is 14 residues. CDR1 and CDR2 (germline): SGHRS, YFSETQ. The V and J ends lost 0 bases and 1 base, in that order; junction bases with no gene match: 0. In DNA form, the CDR3 reads TGCGCCAGCAGCTTGGGACTAGCCCAAGAGACCCAGTACTTC. It is translated as CASSLGLAQETQYF.

CDR3 sequence (DNA): TGTGCCAGCAGTTACTACAGGGGTCCTAACAATGAGCAGTTCTTC. As protein: CASSYYRGPNNEQFF. The chain joins TRBV5-4 to TRBJ2-1, with 7 bases identical to TRBD1. CDR3 length: 15 residues. CDR1 and CDR2 from the germline V gene are SGHNT and YYREEE (reference sequence). V gave up 5 bases and J gave up 5 bases; unmatched junction bases: 10.

The chain recombines TRBV27 with TRBJ2-7; 8 bases match TRBD1. This CDR3 region has 15 residues. V lost 5 bases to trimming and J lost 1 base; unmatched junction nucleotides: 7. Per the germline V gene, CDR1 is MNHEY and CDR2 is SMNVEV (reference sequence). CDR3 loop: CASSANRDRSYEQYF. CDR3 DNA sequence: TGTGCCAGCAGTGCCAACCGGGACAGGTCCTACGAGCAGTACTTC.

The chain links TRBV7-2 to TRBJ2-7; D is unclear. Deletions cut 4 bases from V and 1 base from J, with 14 bases between. The V gene's germline CDR1 is SGHTA and CDR2 FQGNSA. This CDR3 is built from 15 residues. Here the CDR3 reads CASSSQDLFSYEQYF. CDR3 nucleotides: TGTGCCAGCAGCTCGCAGGATCTATTTTCCTACGAGCAGTACTTC.

This chain uses TRBV6-1 with TRBJ1-5, with TRBD1 as a possible D gene (5 bases). Germline CDR1 is MNHNS and CDR2 is SASEGT. CDR3 size: 13 residues. V gave up 7 bases and J gave up 1 base, with 8 bases separating them. The CDR3 DNA reads as TGTGCCAGCATGCGGACAAGCAATCAGCCCCAGCATTTT. Translated: CASMRTSNQPQHF.

The chain uses TRBV27 and TRBJ2-7; perhaps TRBD2 as D (6 bases). Deletions cut 3 bases from V and 6 bases from J, with 15 bases between. CDR1 and CDR2 (germline): MNHEY, SMNVEV (reference sequence). This CDR3 has 14 residues. The CDR3 DNA reads TGTGCCAGCAGTTTTTCTGGGGGGTCGGGCGAGCAGTACTTC. Its translation: CASSFSGGSGEQYF.

The chain recombines TRBV5-1 with TRBJ1-2; 8 positions agree with TRBD1. The CDR3 is made up of 16 amino acids. Germline V CDR1 and CDR2: SGHRS, YFSETQ. Trimming at V came to 4 bases and at J to 0 bases, leaving 8 bases not matched to a gene. For the CDR3, the DNA is TGCGCCAGCAGCGCCACGACAGGGGCTTCTAACTATGGCTACACCTTC. Its protein product is CASSATTGASNYGYTF.

This chain uses TRBV14 with TRBJ2-1, with 8 bases lining up with TRBD2. CDR1 SGHDN and CDR2 FVKESK come from the germline V gene. This CDR3 has 16 residues. The V gene end was trimmed by 4 bases and the J gene end by 8 bases; junction bases not matched to a gene: 13. The CDR3: CASSRTWTSSIDEQFF. The CDR3 DNA is TGTGCCAGCAGCCGAACTTGGACTAGCAGTATCGATGAGCAGTTCTTC.

V is TRBV9 and J is TRBJ1-4; TRBD1 is a possible D gene (6 bases). This CDR3 is built from 15 residues. From germline, CDR1 is SGDLS and CDR2 YYNGEE. V was cut by 4 bases and J by 3 bases, with 13 bases left in between. In DNA form, the CDR3 reads TGTGCCAGCAGCAAATTGACAGGTTCTAATGAAAAACTGTTTTTT. Its translation is CASSKLTGSNEKLFF.

This clone has more than one count but fewer than ten. The gene calls are TRBV9 and TRBJ1-1; no firm D call. Germline values: CDR1 SGDLS, CDR2 YYNGEE. The CDR3 spans 14 residues. V was pared by 0 bases and J by 1 base, with 7 bases between. The CDR3 reads CASSVDFGNTEAFF. The CDR3 DNA is TGTGCCAGCAGCGTAGATTTCGGGAACACTGAAGCTTTCTTT.

This clone was recorded once. The chain combines TRBV5-1 with TRBJ2-3; tentatively, D is TRBD2 (5 bases). CDR1 is SGHRS, CDR2 YFSETQ, per germline. Between the trimmed V and J ends, which lost 5 bases and 0 bases, there was a span of 16 bases. The CDR3 runs 16 residues. CDR3 bases: TGCGCCAGCAGGTCAGCCCCTAGCAGAAGCACAGATACGCAGTATTTT. Protein product: CASRSAPSRSTDTQYF.

The table lists this clone with a few counts. The chain uses TRBV11-2 and TRBJ2-7; 11 nucleotides align to TRBD2. The germline V gene encodes CDR1 SGHAT and CDR2 FQNNGV. The ends lost 3 bases at V and 6 bases at J; junction bases unmatched: 16. CDR3 length: 18 residues. CDR3 DNA sequence: TGTGCCAGCAGCTTCCGGATCAACACTAGCGGGAGTCGGTCCGAGCAGTACTTC. This translates into CASSFRINTSGSRSEQYF.

The rearrangement links TRBV11-2 to TRBJ1-1; D gene unclear. CDR1 is SGHAT and CDR2 is FQNNGV in the germline V gene. This CDR3 spans 13 amino acids. Trimming removed 5 bases from V and 0 bases from J, with 7 bases in between. The CDR3 region is CASSPQLNTEAFF. CDR3 sequence (DNA): TGTGCCAGCAGCCCACAGTTGAACACTGAAGCTTTCTTT.

The rearrangement links TRBV18 to TRBJ2-5; 8 bases map to TRBD2. J was trimmed by 0 bases and V by 1 base; bases with no gene match: 4. Germline V gives CDR1 KGHSH, CDR2 LQKENI. CDR3 length equals 16 residues. This CDR3 reads CASSPRAAGDQETQYF. CDR3 DNA sequence: TGTGCCAGCTCACCACGGGCAGCGGGAGACCAAGAGACCCAGTACTTC.

J is TRBJ2-7 and V is TRBV18, with D perhaps matching TRBD1 (5 bases). Deletions cut 3 bases from V and 1 base from J, with 16 bases between. The germline V gene has CDR1 KGHSH and CDR2 LQKENI. The CDR3 is 16 residues long. The CDR3 protein is CASSPADTLPSYEQYF. CDR3 coding DNA: TGTGCCAGCTCACCGGCGGACACCCTCCCTTCCTACGAGCAGTACTTC.

The sample holds one count of this clone. The V and J genes are TRBV2 and TRBJ1-1; TRBD1 agrees at 7 bases. Germline CDR1 reads SNHLY; CDR2 reads FYNNEI. The length of the CDR3 is 11 residues. CDR3 nucleotides: TGTGCTACAACAGGGGAAACTGAAGCTTTCTTT. This sequence encodes CATTGETEAFF.

The chain combines TRBV7-8 with TRBJ2-3, with 12 bases that match TRBD1. V shed 5 bases and J 5 bases; nucleotides not matched to a gene: 8. The CDR3 consists of 16 residues. Germline V gives CDR1 SGHVS, CDR2 FQNEAQ. This chain's CDR3 is CASSDRDRGLLDTQYF. The CDR3 nucleotides read TGTGCCAGCAGCGACCGGGACAGGGGGCTACTAGATACGCAGTATTTT.

V and J are TRBV6-1 and TRBJ1-5; 7 nucleotides agree with TRBD1. The V segment lost 6 bases and the J segment 2 bases; nucleotides outside the gene matches: 4. Per germline, CDR1 MNHNS and CDR2 SASEGT. This CDR3 has 14 residues. DNA for the CDR3: TGTGCCAGCAGGGACACAGGGGGCAATCAGCCCCAGCATTTT. This encodes CASRDTGGNQPQHF.

The chain has TRBV11-2 and TRBJ1-3; TRBD1 aligns across 9 bases. Germline CDR1 is SGHAT and CDR2 is FQNNGV. The V gene end was trimmed by 5 bases and the J gene end by 0 bases; junction bases not matched to a gene: 5. The CDR3 spans 16 residues. DNA of the CDR3: TGTGCCAGCAGCACCGGGGGACAGGGCTCTGGAAACACCATATATTTT. Translation gives CASSTGGQGSGNTIYF.

The chain joins TRBV7-9 to TRBJ2-3, with 7 bases that match TRBD2. Germline V lookup: CDR1 SEHNR, CDR2 FQNEAQ (reference sequence). V shed 0 bases and J 4 bases; nucleotides not matched to a gene: 4. This CDR3 has 15 residues. This chain's CDR3 is CASSLAGGSSDTQYF. CDR3 nucleotide sequence: TGTGCCAGCAGCTTAGCTGGCGGGAGCTCAGATACGCAGTATTTT. Combining the CDR3 with reference TRBV7-9 and TRBJ2-3 gives the whole variable domain DTGVSQNPRHKITKRGQNVTFRCDPISEHNRLYWYRQTLGQGPEFLTYFQNEAQLEKSRLLSDRFSAERPKGSFSTLEIQRTEQGDSAMYLCASSLAGGSSDTQYFGPGTRLTVL.

The rearrangement uses TRBV5-1 and TRBJ2-1; a possible D gene is TRBD2 (5 bases). Per the germline V gene, CDR1 is SGHRS and CDR2 is YFSETQ. CDR3 length: 13 residues. Trimming took 7 bases from V and 9 from J, leaving 17 bases between them. The CDR3 sequence is CASGGEGLVEQFF. DNA for the CDR3: TGCGCCAGCGGAGGCGAGGGTTTAGTTGAGCAGTTCTTC.

J is TRBJ1-2 and V is TRBV27; D is unresolved. With 4 bases removed from V and 8 bases from J, the gap between germline ends came to 11 bases. Germline values: CDR1 MNHEY, CDR2 SMNVEV (reference sequence). CDR3 size: 12 residues. The CDR3 sequence: CASSSGFYGYTF. CDR3 coding DNA: TGTGCCAGCAGTTCAGGATTCTACGGCTACACCTTC.

This clone was detected only a few times. The chain couples TRBV10-3 to TRBJ2-7; tentative D call: TRBD1 (6 bases). This CDR3 has 15 amino acids. Trimming stripped 7 bases from V and 6 bases from J, with 22 bases between. Germline CDR1 reads ENHRY; CDR2 reads SYGVKD. The CDR3 here is CAINRRGDRQAEQYF. The CDR3 region has the DNA TGTGCCATCAATCGGAGAGGGGATAGACAGGCCGAGCAGTACTTC.

The CDR3 here is CASSGRVGANEKLFF. CDR3 nucleotides: TGTGCCAGCAGCGGACGGGTTGGGGCGAATGAAAAACTGTTTTTT. The chain carries TRBV11-2 and TRBJ1-4; TRBD1 is a possible D gene (5 bases). V was clipped by 5 bases and J by 5 bases, with 15 bases between them. This CDR3 comprises 15 residues. CDR1 SGHAT and CDR2 FQNNGV come from the germline V gene. The full variable domain, in which reference TRBV11-2 and TRBJ1-4 provide the parts outside the CDR3, is EAGVAQSPRYKIIEKRQSVAFWCNPISGHATLYWYQQILGQGPKLLIQFQNNGVVDDSQLPKDRFSAERLKGVDSTLKIQPAKLEDSAVYLCASSGRVGANEKLFFGSGTQLSVL.

This clone has only a few counts. The V and J genes are TRBV11-2 and TRBJ2-7, with TRBD2 as a possible D gene (6 bases). Germline V CDR1 and CDR2: SGHAT, FQNNGV. Trimming shortened V by 6 bases and J by 3 bases, and 9 bases separated the two germline ends. This CDR3 comprises 12 residues. CDR3 region: CASRRLDYEQYF. DNA of the CDR3: TGTGCCAGCAGGAGACTAGACTACGAGCAGTACTTC. Looking up the rest from reference TRBV11-2 and TRBJ2-7 gives the full variable domain: EAGVAQSPRYKIIEKRQSVAFWCNPISGHATLYWYQQILGQGPKLLIQFQNNGVVDDSQLPKDRFSAERLKGVDSTLKIQPAKLEDSAVYLCASRRLDYEQYFGPGTRLTVT.

The chain couples TRBV19 to TRBJ2-2; 9 bases align to TRBD2. Germline-derived CDR1 and CDR2 are LNHDA and SQIVND (reference sequence). J was trimmed by 6 bases and V by 4 bases; bases with no gene match: 3. This CDR3 has 14 residues. CDR3 coding DNA: TGTGCCAGTAGTAGAGCGGGAGGAGCCGGGGAGCTGTTTTTT. This encodes CASSRAGGAGELFF.

The V call is TRBV13, the J call TRBJ2-4; D is possibly TRBD2 (6 bases). V was pared by 2 bases and J by 0 bases, with 17 bases between. Germline CDR1 is PRHDT and CDR2 is FYEKMQ (reference sequence). The CDR3 runs 18 residues. The CDR3 sequence is CASSLLRGTDLAKNIQYF. As DNA, the CDR3 is TGTGCCAGCAGCTTACTCCGGGGGACTGATCTAGCCAAAAACATTCAGTACTTC.

The chain carries TRBV30 and TRBJ2-5, with 16 positions matching TRBD2. This CDR3 has 13 amino acids. The germline gives CDR1 GTSNPN, CDR2 SVGIG (reference sequence). After removal of 7 bases from V and 14 bases from J, the junction contained 10 bases not matched to a gene. CDR3 in amino acids: CAFGTSGRAPSYF. CDR3 bases: TGTGCCTTCGGGACTAGCGGGAGGGCCCCCAGTTACTTC.

V usage is TRBV4-1 and J usage is TRBJ1-3; weak D call: TRBD1 (5 bases). CDR3 length: 18 residues. The V gene's germline CDR1 is MGHRA and CDR2 YSYEKL. Between the trimmed V and J ends, which lost 0 bases and 2 bases, there was a span of 17 bases. For the CDR3, the DNA is TGCGCCAGCAGCCAAGAACGGGGGTGGGGAACGACTGGAAACACCATATATTTT. It specifies CASSQERGWGTTGNTIYF.

The chain combines TRBV7-2 with TRBJ2-7; 8 bases agree with TRBD1. Germline CDR1 is SGHTA and CDR2 is FQGNSA. The CDR3 runs 13 residues. Trimming cost V 5 bases and J 6 bases; bases outside gene matches: 6. The DNA of the CDR3 is TGTGCCAGCAGCCAAACGACAGGGGTCGAGCAGTACTTC. Protein product: CASSQTTGVEQYF.